This TCR beta chain was profiled in a study of cytomegalovirus exposure and HLA in healthy donors. Study results and limitations: In a later analysis, a missense DCLRE1C variant was linked to TCR beta V- and J-gene trimming. Being productive about 87% or about 30% of the time was typical of most TCR beta V segments in an earlier analysis. Reports showed the classifier diagnosing cytomegalovirus status with high specificity and sensitivity. The study recorded 150 to 200 TCR beta chains that were cytomegalovirus-associated.

V shed 6 bases and J 4 bases; nucleotides not matched to a gene: 4. Per the germline V gene, CDR1 is MNHNY and CDR2 is SVGAGI (reference sequence). The CDR3 has 16 residues. Points on this clone: Its antigen is not known.

Both 60 Vbeta primers and 13 Jbeta primers went into the PCR. Generated by immunoSEQ multiplex PCR, the TCRdb table keeps only in-frame clones and is missing some. The sample carries about 81,000 clones, 70% to 90% recorded once. Material: PBMCs. The rearrangement links TRBV6-6 to TRBJ2-1, with TRBD2 matching 15 bases. This receptor was taken from a man younger than 35 in good health and CMV-seronegative. The CDR3 reads CASRGTSGRSYNEQFF. CDR3 DNA sequence: TGTGCCAGCAGAGGGACTAGCGGGAGGTCGTACAATGAGCAGTTCTTC.